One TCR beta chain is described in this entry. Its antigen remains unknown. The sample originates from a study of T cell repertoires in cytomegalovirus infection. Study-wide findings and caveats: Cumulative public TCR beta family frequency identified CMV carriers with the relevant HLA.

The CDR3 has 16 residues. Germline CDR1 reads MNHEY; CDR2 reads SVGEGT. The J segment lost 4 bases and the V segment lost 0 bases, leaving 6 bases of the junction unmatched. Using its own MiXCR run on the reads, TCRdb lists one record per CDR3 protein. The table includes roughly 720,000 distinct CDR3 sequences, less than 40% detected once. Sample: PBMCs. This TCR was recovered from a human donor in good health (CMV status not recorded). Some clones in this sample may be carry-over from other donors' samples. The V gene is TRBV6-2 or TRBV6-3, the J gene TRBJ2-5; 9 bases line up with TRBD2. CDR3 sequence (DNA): TGTGCCAGCAGTTACTCGATCAGCGGGGGGCGAGAGACCCAGTACTTC. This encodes CASSYSISGGRETQYF.